These T cell receptor beta chains were read from a single sample in a study of shared clonotypes between healthy human individuals. Repertoires were generated with immunoSEQ multiplex PCR, while TCRdb's copy carries only in-frame clones and drops some. The data hold some 1,600,000 clones, with approximately 98% observed a single time. Source material: naive CD4+ T cells sorted from blood. The source of these receptors is a man aged 25-40 years in good health. Each CDR3 is given with its conserved first and last residue. D genes are given only for firm matches. The size field is filled for only some rows; it gives once, few, many or a size class.

V: TRBV5-6; D: -; J: TRBJ2-7; size: -; DNA: TGTGCCAGCAGCTTTCGGGGTAGAGGCGAGCAGTACTTC; CDR3: CASSFRGRGEQYF
V: TRBV29-1; D: -; J: TRBJ2-3; size: once; DNA: TGCAGCGTAGCAGGGTATGCTGGCACAGATACGCAGTATTTT; CDR3: CSVAGYAGTDTQYF
V: TRBV6-5; D: TRBD2; J: TRBJ2-3; size: -; DNA: TGTGCCAGCAGTTACTCGGGCGGGAGAGATGCCGATACGCAGTATTTT; CDR3: CASSYSGGRDADTQYF
V: TRBV30; D: TRBD1; J: TRBJ2-1; size: -; DNA: TGTGCCTGGAGACAATTCCCGGGACAGGGCGAGAATGAGCAGTTCTTC; CDR3: CAWRQFPGQGENEQFF
V: TRBV10-3; D: TRBD2; J: TRBJ2-3; size: -; DNA: TGTGCCATCCGCACTAGCGTAGGCACAGATACGCAGTATTTT; CDR3: CAIRTSVGTDTQYF
V: TRBV5-1; D: -; J: TRBJ1-4; size: -; DNA: TGCGCCAGCAGCTCTGCGGGGGCGGAAGAAAAACTGTTTTTT; CDR3: CASSSAGAEEKLFF
V: TRBV5-1; D: TRBD2; J: TRBJ2-1; size: -; DNA: TGCGCCAGCAGCTTGTCCCTGACTAGCGGATACAATGAGCAGTTCTTC; CDR3: CASSLSLTSGYNEQFF
V: TRBV29-1; D: -; J: TRBJ2-1; size: once; DNA: TGCAGCGTTGAAGACCGCGGGCCTAGCTCCTACAATGAGCAGTTCTTC; CDR3: CSVEDRGPSSYNEQFF
V: TRBV6-1; D: -; J: TRBJ1-4; size: -; DNA: TGTGCCAGCAGAACCCGGGGCTCTAATGAAAAACTGTTTTTT; CDR3: CASRTRGSNEKLFF
V: TRBV7-8; D: TRBD2; J: TRBJ2-2; size: -; DNA: TGTGCCAGCAGTACGCCGGGACTAGCGGGAGGTATGGACACCGGGGAGCTGTTTTTT; CDR3: CASSTPGLAGGMDTGELFF
V: TRBV10-1; D: -; J: TRBJ1-1; size: once; DNA: TGCGCCAGCAGTGAGTCGGGGGCGCGAACTGAAGCTTTCTTT; CDR3: CASSESGARTEAFF
V: TRBV5-1; D: TRBD2; J: TRBJ2-5; size: -; DNA: TGCGCCAGCAGTCCTTCCCCCGGGACTAGTGCCCAGGAGACCCAGTACTTC; CDR3: CASSPSPGTSAQETQYF
V: TRBV5-1; D: -; J: TRBJ2-1; size: -; DNA: TGCGCCAGCAGCCCCTTACAGGGTTACAATGAGCAGTTCTTC; CDR3: CASSPLQGYNEQFF
V: TRBV6-6; D: -; J: TRBJ1-1; size: once; DNA: TGTGCCAGCAGTTACGGGGGCGTAGGGAACACTGAAGCTTTCTTT; CDR3: CASSYGGVGNTEAFF
V: TRBV25-1; D: TRBD1; J: TRBJ1-5; size: -; DNA: TGTGCCAGCAGTGACCGACAGGGATGGCAGCCCCAGCATTTT; CDR3: CASSDRQGWQPQHF
V: TRBV5-4; D: -; J: TRBJ2-7; size: -; DNA: TGTGCCAGCAGCTTTATTGCATCAGGAAGCTCCTACGAGCAGTACTTC; CDR3: CASSFIASGSSYEQYF
V: TRBV10-3; D: -; J: TRBJ1-4; size: -; DNA: TGTGCCATCAGTGAGTCGTCAGCAACTAATGAAAAACTGTTTTTT; CDR3: CAISESSATNEKLFF